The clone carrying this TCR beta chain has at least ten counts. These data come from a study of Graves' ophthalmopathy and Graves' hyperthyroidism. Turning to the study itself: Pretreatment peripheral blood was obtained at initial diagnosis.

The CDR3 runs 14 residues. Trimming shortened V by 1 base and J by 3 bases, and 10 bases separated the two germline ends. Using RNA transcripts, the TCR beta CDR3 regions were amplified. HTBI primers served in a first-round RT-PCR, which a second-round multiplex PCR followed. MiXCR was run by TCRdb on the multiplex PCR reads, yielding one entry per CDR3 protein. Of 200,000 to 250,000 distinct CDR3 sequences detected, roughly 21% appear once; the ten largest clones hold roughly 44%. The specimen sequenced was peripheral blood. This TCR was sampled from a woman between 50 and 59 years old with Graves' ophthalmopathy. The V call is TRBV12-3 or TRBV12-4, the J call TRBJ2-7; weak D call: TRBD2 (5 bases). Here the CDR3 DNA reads TGTGCCAGCAGTTTAGGGACCCGGGGCTACGAGCAGTACTTC. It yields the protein CASSLGTRGYEQYF.